This passage covers 7 T cell receptor beta chains from one sample sequenced in a study of blood T cell repertoires in COVID-19. Measured with immunoSEQ multiplex PCR; TCRdb has only the in-frame clones, and not every one. The sample lists about 70,000 clones, 75% to 85% occurring once. The sequenced sample was peripheral blood. These receptors were obtained from a woman aged 60-75 years with acute or convalescent COVID-19.

V is TRBV6-5 and J is TRBJ1-5; 7 bases agree with TRBD1. The germline V gene encodes CDR1 MNHEY and CDR2 SVGAGI. The CDR3 covers 13 residues. With V trimmed by 7 bases and J by 6 bases, 6 bases remained unmatched. The CDR3 sequence is CASTRQGSQPQHF. The CDR3 coding sequence is TGTGCCAGCACCCGACAGGGAAGTCAGCCCCAGCATTTT.

This chain uses TRBV10-3 with TRBJ1-1, with a tentative D call TRBD1 (5 bases). Between the trimmed V and J ends, which lost 10 bases and 1 base, there was a span of 10 bases. Germline CDR1 ENHRY, CDR2 SYGVKD. The CDR3 has 12 residues. Here the CDR3 reads CATRQGNTEAFF. The CDR3, as DNA: TGTGCCACCCGTCAGGGGAACACTGAAGCTTTCTTT.

J is TRBJ2-1 and V is TRBV6-1; D is uncertain. The CDR3 runs 13 residues. Trimming shortened V by 3 bases and J by 9 bases, and 12 bases separated the two germline ends. From germline, CDR1 is MNHNS and CDR2 SASEGT. CDR3: CASSESLETEQFF. The CDR3 nucleotides read TGTGCCAGCAGTGAGAGCTTAGAAACTGAGCAGTTCTTC.

J is TRBJ1-6 and V is TRBV2; D might be TRBD1 (5 bases). The germline V gene has CDR1 SNHLY and CDR2 FYNNEI. V was cut by 4 bases and J by 6 bases, with 13 bases left in between. The CDR3 spans 15 residues. CDR3 sequence: CASSGGGIGNSPLHF. The CDR3 DNA reads TGTGCCAGCAGTGGGGGGGGTATAGGTAATTCACCCCTCCACTTT.

The genes are TRBV5-1 and TRBJ2-1, with 11 bases aligning to TRBD2. CDR1 is SGHRS and CDR2 is YFSETQ in the germline V gene. The V segment lost 4 bases and the J segment 6 bases; nucleotides outside the gene matches: 15. The CDR3 spans 18 residues. As DNA, the CDR3 is TGCGCCAGCAGCCCATCGGGGGTTACTAGCGGGGGTATCAATGAGCAGTTCTTC. It encodes CASSPSGVTSGGINEQFF.

The chain carries TRBV6-6 and TRBJ2-5; D might be TRBD2 (6 bases). CDR1 is MNHNY and CDR2 is SVGAGI in the germline V gene (reference sequence). The CDR3 totals 15 residues. V was trimmed by 0 bases and J by 4 bases, leaving 12 bases between them. CDR3 loop: CASSYSMGGLETQYF. CDR3 bases: TGTGCCAGCAGTTACTCGATGGGGGGATTAGAGACCCAGTACTTC.

The chain employs TRBV5-1 and TRBJ1-2; D uncertain. This CDR3 region has 15 residues. V lost 4 bases to trimming and J lost 5 bases, with 18 bases between them. Germline CDR1 is SGHRS and CDR2 is YFSETQ. CDR3 sequence reads: CASSDGRRVRYGYTF. The CDR3 DNA reads TGCGCCAGCAGCGACGGACGGAGGGTTCGGTATGGCTACACCTTC.